Listed here are 27 T cell receptor beta chains from one sample, sequenced in a study of blood T cell repertoires in COVID-19. TCRdb keeps only in-frame clones here, not all; method: immunoSEQ multiplex PCR. The table includes some 120,000 clones, 69% detected once. The specimen sequenced was peripheral blood. The origin of the receptors is a woman aged 65 to 85 with acute or convalescent COVID-19.

The rearrangement joins TRBV27 to TRBJ1-6; the match to TRBD1 covers 7 bases. CDR3 length: 14 amino acids. V lost 3 bases to trimming and J lost 7 bases; unmatched junction nucleotides: 3. CDR1 is MNHEY and CDR2 is SMNVEV in the germline V gene (reference sequence). CDR3 amino acids: CASSFMGQNSPLHF. The DNA for the CDR3 is TGTGCCAGCAGTTTCATGGGACAGAATTCACCCCTCCACTTT.

The chain has TRBV2 and TRBJ1-1; D uncertain. CDR3 length: 15 amino acids. The germline V and J ends were trimmed by 6 bases and 1 base, with 15 bases remaining between them. The germline V gene has CDR1 SNHLY and CDR2 FYNNEI. The CDR3 spells CASSSEGQANTEAFF. The CDR3 DNA is TGTGCCAGCAGCTCAGAGGGCCAGGCGAACACTGAAGCTTTCTTT. Complete variable domain (other parts from reference TRBV2 and TRBJ1-1): EPEVTQTPSHQVTQMGQEVILRCVPISNHLYFYWYRQILGQKVEFLVSFYNNEISEKSEIFDDQFSVERPDGSNFTLKIRSTKLEDSAMYFCASSSEGQANTEAFFGQGTRLTVV.

The CDR3 here is CASSQQQGVGNQPQHF. CDR3 nucleotides: TGCGCCAGCAGCCAACAACAGGGGGTGGGCAATCAGCCCCAGCATTTT. The chain recombines TRBV4-1 with TRBJ1-5; 8 positions match TRBD1. This CDR3 spans 16 amino acids. The germline gives CDR1 MGHRA, CDR2 YSYEKL. The V segment lost 2 bases and the J segment 2 bases; nucleotides outside the gene matches: 5.

The rearrangement links TRBV5-4 to TRBJ1-2; D possibly corresponds to TRBD1 (5 bases). V was trimmed by 2 bases and J by 7 bases, leaving 12 bases between them. Germline values: CDR1 SGHNT, CDR2 YYREEE (reference sequence). The CDR3 has 13 residues. CDR3 sequence: CASSLRDSLGYTF. CDR3 DNA sequence: TGTGCCAGCAGCTTACGCGACAGTCTTGGCTACACCTTC.

The chain combines TRBV6-5 with TRBJ2-1, with D maybe TRBD2 (6 bases). CDR1 MNHEY and CDR2 SVGAGI come from the germline V gene. The CDR3 spans 14 residues. V lost 0 bases, J lost 6 bases, and 9 bases lay in between. CDR3 bases: TGTGCCAGCAGTTACTCGGGGGGAGCCAATGAGCAGTTCTTC. Amino acids: CASSYSGGANEQFF.

This clone was counted at least ten times. The same CDR3 is also encoded by other DNA sequences in this sample. The rearrangement joins TRBV2 to TRBJ1-5; D may be TRBD1 (5 bases). The germline CDR1 and CDR2 sequences are SNHLY and FYNNEI. The V and J ends lost 6 bases and 3 bases respectively, with 12 bases between them. There are 14 residues in the CDR3. The CDR3 DNA reads TGTGCCAGCAGCCCCGACAGCCCCAATCAGCCCCAGCATTTT. It is translated as CASSPDSPNQPQHF.

The rearrangement uses TRBV6-1 and TRBJ2-1; no clear D gene. The CDR3 is 13 residues long. From germline, CDR1 is MNHNS and CDR2 SASEGT. Trimming shortened V by 2 bases and J by 9 bases, and 11 bases separated the two germline ends. The CDR3 here is CASSESHLGEQFF. In DNA, the CDR3 is TGTGCCAGCAGTGAATCCCATCTAGGTGAGCAGTTCTTC.

This clone came up a few times. The rearrangement links TRBV15 to TRBJ1-2; 8 positions match TRBD1. The germline V gene has CDR1 LNHNV and CDR2 YYDKDF (reference sequence). The ends lost 0 bases at V and 6 bases at J; junction bases unmatched: 6. This CDR3 contains 15 residues. Here the CDR3 reads CATSRDRQGANGYTF. In DNA form, the CDR3 reads TGTGCCACCAGCAGAGATCGCCAGGGGGCGAATGGCTACACCTTC.

The rearrangement links TRBV7-6 to TRBJ1-3, with 8 nucleotides matching TRBD1. This CDR3 has 17 residues. Trimming took 5 bases from V and 0 from J; bases not matched to a gene: 9. Germline V lookup: CDR1 SGHVS, CDR2 FNYEAQ. The CDR3 reads CASSPDRGHFSGNTIYF. DNA for the CDR3: TGTGCCAGCAGCCCAGACAGGGGCCATTTCTCTGGAAACACCATATATTTT. Filled out from reference TRBV7-6 and TRBJ1-3, the complete variable domain reads GAGVSQSPRYKVTKRGQDVALRCDPISGHVSLYWYRQALGQGPEFLTYFNYEAQQDKSGLPNDRFSAERPEGSISTLTIQRTEQRDSAMYRCASSPDRGHFSGNTIYFGEGSWLTVV.

This clone was observed a handful of times. The chain links TRBV5-4 to TRBJ2-3, with D perhaps matching TRBD1 (5 bases). The CDR3 length is 13 residues. Germline CDR1 is SGHNT and CDR2 is YYREEE (reference sequence). V lost 0 bases and J lost 5, with 7 bases in between. The CDR3 nucleotides are TGTGCCAGCAGCTTGGACAGGCAAGATACGCAGTATTTT. Its translation is CASSLDRQDTQYF.

The chain employs TRBV5-6 and TRBJ1-5; the match to TRBD1 covers 10 bases. Germline loops: CDR1 SGHDT, CDR2 YYEEEE. V was pared by 3 bases and J by 7 bases, with 4 bases of the junction left unmatched. The CDR3 sequence is 14 residues long. The CDR3 coding sequence is TGTGCCAGCAGCTGGGGGACAGGGGTACAGCCCCAGCATTTT. It specifies CASSWGTGVQPQHF.

This chain connects TRBV4-3 to TRBJ2-5, with 9 bases matching TRBD2. Germline V CDR1 and CDR2: LGHNA, YSLEER. The CDR3 spans 16 residues. Unmatched junction bases numbered 8, after V lost 1 base and J lost 5 bases. The CDR3 loop reads CASSQGSSSGGETQYF. The CDR3 coding sequence is TGCGCCAGCAGCCAAGGGTCTTCCAGCGGGGGGGAGACCCAGTACTTC.

The rearrangement joins TRBV4-2 to TRBJ2-6; 8 bases line up with TRBD2. Germline-derived CDR1 and CDR2 are LGHNA and YNFKEQ. J lost 0 bases, V lost 1 base, and 5 bases had no gene match. CDR3 size: 18 residues. The CDR3 sequence: CASSQAGGSPSGANVLTF. CDR3 nucleotide sequence: TGTGCCAGCAGCCAAGCGGGGGGGTCCCCCTCTGGGGCCAACGTCCTGACTTTC.

This clone was observed a single time. The genes are TRBV14 and TRBJ1-6; D is possibly TRBD1 (5 bases). This CDR3 contains 15 residues. Germline assignment: CDR1 SGHDN and CDR2 FVKESK. V lost 0 bases to trimming and J lost 7 bases, with 10 bases between them. The CDR3 is CASSQEKGVNSPLHF. CDR3 sequence (DNA): TGTGCCAGCAGCCAAGAAAAAGGGGTCAATTCACCCCTCCACTTT.

The gene calls are TRBV28 and TRBJ2-7; 7 positions match TRBD1. The ends lost 6 bases at V and 2 bases at J; junction bases unmatched: 7. Per germline, CDR1 MDHEN and CDR2 SYDVKM. The CDR3 has 14 residues. The CDR3 nucleotides are TGTGCCAGCAGCTTGGACAGGACCCCCTACGAGCAGTACTTC. Translated, it gives CASSLDRTPYEQYF. Filled out from reference TRBV28 and TRBJ2-7, the complete variable domain reads DVKVTQSSRYLVKRTGEKVFLECVQDMDHENMFWYRQDPGLGLRLIYFSYDVKMKEKGDIPEGYSVSREKKERFSLILESASTNQTSMYLCASSLDRTPYEQYFGPGTRLTVT.

The chain carries TRBV6-5 and TRBJ2-7, with TRBD1 matching over 11 bases. V dropped 7 bases and J dropped 3; count of bases not matched to a gene: 8. This CDR3 region has 15 residues. Germline V gives CDR1 MNHEY, CDR2 SVGAGI. The CDR3 loop reads CASKAGTGGDYEQYF. CDR3 sequence (DNA): TGTGCCAGCAAAGCCGGGACAGGGGGTGACTACGAGCAGTACTTC.

A few counts support this clone. This rearrangement joins TRBV11-3 to TRBJ2-1, with D uncertain. V was trimmed by 0 bases and J by 7 bases, leaving 7 bases between them. This CDR3 has 13 amino acids. CDR1 SGHNT and CDR2 YENEEA come from the germline V gene. Here the CDR3 DNA reads TGTGCCAGCAGCTTAGATGGGCCAAATGAGCAGTTCTTC. Translated: CASSLDGPNEQFF.

In its sample, this clone was seen a few times. The rearrangement links TRBV15 to TRBJ1-5, with D possibly matching TRBD1 (6 bases). The CDR3 spans 17 residues. The germline CDR1 and CDR2 sequences are LNHNV and YYDKDF (reference sequence). V was clipped by 1 base and J by 1 base, with 14 bases between them. DNA of the CDR3: TGTGCCACCAGCAGAGTTAAAGGGGGAAGGAGCAATCAGCCCCAGCATTTT. Translating it yields CATSRVKGGRSNQPQHF.

This clone was seen more than once but under ten times. The J gene is TRBJ2-6, the V gene TRBV5-6; D gene unclear. The germline gives CDR1 SGHDT, CDR2 YYEEEE. The germline V and J ends were trimmed by 3 bases and 5 bases, with 12 bases remaining between them. The CDR3 loop spans 15 amino acids. The CDR3 protein is CASSWVEEWANVLTF. The CDR3 region has the DNA TGTGCCAGCAGCTGGGTAGAGGAATGGGCCAACGTCCTGACTTTC.

The chain carries TRBV5-4 and TRBJ1-5, with 10 bases matching TRBD1. After removal of 0 bases from V and 3 bases from J, the junction contained 9 bases not matched to a gene. This CDR3 spans 18 amino acids. Looked up from germline, CDR1 is SGHNT and CDR2 is YYREEE (reference sequence). CDR3 in amino acids: CASSLVLGQGPPNQPQHF. The CDR3 DNA sequence: TGTGCCAGCAGCTTGGTATTGGGACAGGGGCCACCCAATCAGCCCCAGCATTTT.

This clone was seen only once. DNA of the CDR3: TGCGCCAGCAGCCCAAGCGGGAGGGTGTACAATGAGCAGTTCTTC. Its protein product is CASSPSGRVYNEQFF. This chain links TRBV5-1 with TRBJ2-1, with 10 bases fitting TRBD2. Germline values: CDR1 SGHRS, CDR2 YFSETQ. This CDR3 has 15 amino acids. Trimming at V came to 4 bases and at J to 4 bases, leaving 5 bases not matched to a gene.

V and J are TRBV18 and TRBJ2-7; D gene ambiguous. This CDR3 comprises 13 residues. Trimming took 3 bases from V and 5 from J, leaving 11 bases between them. Germline V lookup: CDR1 KGHSH, CDR2 LQKENI. In DNA form, the CDR3 reads TGTGCCAGCTCACCGGCTGTTGTCCACGAGCAGTACTTC. This codes for CASSPAVVHEQYF.

This clone has just a few counts. This chain uses TRBV27 with TRBJ2-3, with unresolved D. Trimming removed 5 bases at V and 0 bases at J, with 12 bases between. This CDR3 is built from 15 residues. CDR1 MNHEY and CDR2 SMNVEV come from the germline V gene (reference sequence). The CDR3 DNA is TGTGCCAGCAGTAGGTCTCCAGCGAGCACAGATACGCAGTATTTT. The encoded protein is CASSRSPASTDTQYF.

The chain employs TRBV6-1 and TRBJ2-7, with 8 bases lining up with TRBD1. Germline V gene sequence: CDR1 MNHNS, CDR2 SASEGT. The V and J ends lost 2 bases and 3 bases, in that order; junction bases with no gene match: 3. The length of the CDR3 is 14 residues. This CDR3 reads CASSETGGNYEQYF. The DNA for the CDR3 is TGTGCCAGCAGTGAAACAGGGGGGAACTACGAGCAGTACTTC.

The CDR3 protein is CSVGKGLGANIQYF. The CDR3, as DNA: TGCAGCGTTGGGAAGGGACTAGGGGCCAACATTCAGTACTTC. This chain links TRBV29-1 with TRBJ2-4; 8 bases are shared with TRBD2. V lost 4 bases and J lost 7; bases outside the gene matches: 9. CDR1 SQVTM and CDR2 ANQGSEA come from the germline V gene. CDR3 length: 14 amino acids. The full variable domain, with the rest looked up from reference TRBV29-1 and TRBJ2-4, is SAVISQKPSRDICQRGTSLTIQCQVDSQVTMMFWYRQQPGQSLTLIATANQGSEATYESGFVIDKFPISRPNLTFSTLTVSNMSPEDSSIYLCSVGKGLGANIQYFGAGTRLSVL.

Only a few counts were recorded for this clone. In DNA, the CDR3 is TGCGCCAGCAGCCAATACGTGGCGAACACTGAAGCTTTCTTT. Protein product: CASSQYVANTEAFF. The chain couples TRBV5-1 to TRBJ1-1; D is uncertain. The CDR3 is 14 residues long. Trimming removed 4 bases at V and 1 base at J, with 11 bases between. In germline, CDR1 is SGHRS, CDR2 YFSETQ.

This clone was picked up a small number of times. The chain carries TRBV7-9 and TRBJ2-7, with a possible D match to TRBD1 (6 bases). Deletions cut 0 bases from V and 0 bases from J, with 12 bases between. CDR1 and CDR2 from the germline V gene are SEHNR and FQNEAQ (reference sequence). This CDR3 is 16 amino acids long. The DNA for the CDR3 is TGTGCCAGCAGCTTAGCGGCAGGGGAGTTCTCCTACGAGCAGTACTTC. It yields the protein CASSLAAGEFSYEQYF.